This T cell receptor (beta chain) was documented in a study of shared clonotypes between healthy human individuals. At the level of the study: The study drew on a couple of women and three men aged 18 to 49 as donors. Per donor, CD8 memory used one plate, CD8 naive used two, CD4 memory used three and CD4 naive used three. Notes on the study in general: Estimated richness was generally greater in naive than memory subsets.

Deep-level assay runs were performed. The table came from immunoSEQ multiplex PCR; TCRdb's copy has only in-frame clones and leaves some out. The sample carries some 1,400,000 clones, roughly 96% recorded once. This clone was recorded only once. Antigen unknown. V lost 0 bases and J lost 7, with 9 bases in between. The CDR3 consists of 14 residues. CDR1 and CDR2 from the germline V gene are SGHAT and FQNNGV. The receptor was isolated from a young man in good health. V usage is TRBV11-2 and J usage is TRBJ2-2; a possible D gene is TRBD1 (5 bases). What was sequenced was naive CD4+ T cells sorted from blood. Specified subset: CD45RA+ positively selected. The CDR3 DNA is TGTGCCAGCAGCTTAGAAAGTCAGGGCGGGGAGCTGTTTTTT. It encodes CASSLESQGGELFF.